This T cell receptor beta chain derives from a study of regulatory T cells in long-lasting Graves disease. Building of the TCR beta libraries involved iRepertoire HTBI primers and Arm-PCR of CDR3 regions. One entry per CDR3 protein results from TCRdb running MiXCR on the multiplex PCR reads. Of 380,000 or so distinct CDR3 sequences in the sample, around 15% were seen once. Time point: newly diagnosed GD, antithyroid drugs for less than 3 months. PBMC RNA served as the TCR library source. CDR3 length equals 15 residues. Germline V gives CDR1 MNHEY, CDR2 SMNVEV (reference sequence). J was trimmed by 0 bases and V by 3 bases; bases with no gene match: 5. These data also formed part of another study, on T cells in Graves' hyperthyroidism and ophthalmopathy. Per that paper: The HTBI primer set was used in a first-round RT-PCR of the TCR CDR3. Most clonotypes expanded in thyroid above 0.001 were likewise present in blood.

The material was peripheral blood mononuclear cells (PBMCs), obtained at new diagnosis, from a patient treated with antithyroid drugs. The receptor comes from a woman aged 18-30 years with Graves disease. V is TRBV27 and J is TRBJ2-7; 7 positions match TRBD2. The CDR3 DNA reads as TGTGCCAGCAGTTTCCTGGGCGGGAGCTCCTACGAGCAGTACTTC. Residues: CASSFLGGSSYEQYF.